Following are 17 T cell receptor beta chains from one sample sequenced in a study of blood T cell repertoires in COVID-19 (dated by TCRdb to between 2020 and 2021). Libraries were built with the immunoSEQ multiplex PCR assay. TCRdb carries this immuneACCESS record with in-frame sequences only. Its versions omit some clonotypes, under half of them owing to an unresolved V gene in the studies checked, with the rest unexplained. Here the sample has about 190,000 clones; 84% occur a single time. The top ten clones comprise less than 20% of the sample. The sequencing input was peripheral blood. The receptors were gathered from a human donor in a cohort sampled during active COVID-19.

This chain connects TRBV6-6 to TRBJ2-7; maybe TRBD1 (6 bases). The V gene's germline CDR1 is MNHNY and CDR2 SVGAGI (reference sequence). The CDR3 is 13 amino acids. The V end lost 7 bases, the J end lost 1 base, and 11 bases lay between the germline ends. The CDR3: CASTPTGSYEQYV. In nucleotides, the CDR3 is TGTGCCAGCACCCCGACAGGATCCTACGAGCAGTACGTC.

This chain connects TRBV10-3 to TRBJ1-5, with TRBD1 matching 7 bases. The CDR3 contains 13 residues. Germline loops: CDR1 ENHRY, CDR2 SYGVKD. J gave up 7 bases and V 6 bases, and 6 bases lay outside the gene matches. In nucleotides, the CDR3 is TGTGCCATCAGGGGGGACAGTCAACAGCCCCAGCATTTT. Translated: CAIRGDSQQPQHF.

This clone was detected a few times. Here the CDR3 DNA reads TGTGCCAGTAGTACAGGAACCTCTGGAAACACCATATATTTT. This encodes CASSTGTSGNTIYF. The chain carries TRBV19 and TRBJ1-3; D call uncertain. From germline, CDR1 is LNHDA and CDR2 SQIVND (reference sequence). Deletions cut 4 bases from V and 0 bases from J, with 7 bases between. The CDR3 covers 14 residues.

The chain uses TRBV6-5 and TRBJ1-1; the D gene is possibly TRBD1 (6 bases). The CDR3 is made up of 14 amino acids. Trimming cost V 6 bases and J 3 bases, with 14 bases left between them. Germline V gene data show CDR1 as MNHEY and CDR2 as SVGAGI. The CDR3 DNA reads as TGTGCCAGCAGGGGGGGGGCATTCGACACTGAAGCTTTCTTT. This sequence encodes CASRGGAFDTEAFF.

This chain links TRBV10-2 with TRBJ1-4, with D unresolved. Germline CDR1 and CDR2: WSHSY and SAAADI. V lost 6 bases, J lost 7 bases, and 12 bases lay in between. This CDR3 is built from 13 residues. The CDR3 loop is CASRDFGTEKLFF. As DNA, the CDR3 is TGCGCCAGCAGGGACTTCGGAACTGAAAAACTGTTTTTT.

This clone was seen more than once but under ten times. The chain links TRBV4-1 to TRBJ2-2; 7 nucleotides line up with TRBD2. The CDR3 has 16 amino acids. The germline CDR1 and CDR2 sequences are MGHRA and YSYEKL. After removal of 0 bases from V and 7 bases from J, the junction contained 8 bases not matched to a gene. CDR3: CASSQDGGSRFGELFF. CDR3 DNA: TGCGCCAGCAGCCAAGATGGCGGGAGTCGGTTCGGGGAGCTGTTTTTT.

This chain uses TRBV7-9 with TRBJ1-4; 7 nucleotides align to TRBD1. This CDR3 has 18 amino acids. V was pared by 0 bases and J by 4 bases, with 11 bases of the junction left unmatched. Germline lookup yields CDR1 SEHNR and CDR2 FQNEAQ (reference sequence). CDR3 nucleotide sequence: TGTGCCAGCAGCTTAGCAGGGACAGCGAACTTTCGTAATGAAAAACTGTTTTTT. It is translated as CASSLAGTANFRNEKLFF.

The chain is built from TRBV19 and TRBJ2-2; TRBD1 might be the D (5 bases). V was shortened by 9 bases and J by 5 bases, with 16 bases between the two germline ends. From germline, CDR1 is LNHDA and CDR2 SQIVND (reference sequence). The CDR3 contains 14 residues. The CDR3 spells CASLAYRPTGELFF. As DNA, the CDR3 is TGTGCCAGCCTGGCCTACAGGCCAACCGGGGAGCTGTTTTTT.

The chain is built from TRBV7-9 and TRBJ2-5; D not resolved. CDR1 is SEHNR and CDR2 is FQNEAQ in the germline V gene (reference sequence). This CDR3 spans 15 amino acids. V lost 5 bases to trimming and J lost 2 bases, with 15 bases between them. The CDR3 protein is CASSPYSPRQETQYF. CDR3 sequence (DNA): TGTGCCAGCAGCCCTTACAGCCCCCGTCAAGAGACCCAGTACTTC.

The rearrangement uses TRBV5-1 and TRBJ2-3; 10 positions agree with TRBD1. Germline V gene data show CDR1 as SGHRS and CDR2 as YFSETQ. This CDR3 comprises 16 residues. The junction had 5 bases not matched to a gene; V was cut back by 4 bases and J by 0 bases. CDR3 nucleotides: TGCGCCAGCAGCGATAGACAGGGGGCGAGCACAGATACGCAGTATTTT. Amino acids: CASSDRQGASTDTQYF.

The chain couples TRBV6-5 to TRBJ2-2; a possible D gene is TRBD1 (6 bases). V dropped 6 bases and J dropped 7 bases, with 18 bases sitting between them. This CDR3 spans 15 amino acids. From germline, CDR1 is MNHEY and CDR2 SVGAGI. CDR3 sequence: CASRQYTTGFGELFF. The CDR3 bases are TGTGCCAGCAGGCAATATACAACAGGGTTCGGGGAGCTGTTTTTT.

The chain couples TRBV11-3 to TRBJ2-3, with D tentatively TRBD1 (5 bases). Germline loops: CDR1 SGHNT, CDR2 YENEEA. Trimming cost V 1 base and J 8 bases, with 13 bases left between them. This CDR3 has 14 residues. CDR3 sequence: CASSLGVGRTTQYF. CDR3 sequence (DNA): TGTGCCAGCAGCTTAGGGGTGGGGCGCACTACGCAGTATTTT.

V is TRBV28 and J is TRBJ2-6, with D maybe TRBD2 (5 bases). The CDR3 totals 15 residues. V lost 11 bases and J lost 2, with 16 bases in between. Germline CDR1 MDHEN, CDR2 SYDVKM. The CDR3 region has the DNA TGTGCCCACGGTAGGCGGGTGGCTGGGGCCAACGTCCTGACTTTC. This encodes CAHGRRVAGANVLTF.

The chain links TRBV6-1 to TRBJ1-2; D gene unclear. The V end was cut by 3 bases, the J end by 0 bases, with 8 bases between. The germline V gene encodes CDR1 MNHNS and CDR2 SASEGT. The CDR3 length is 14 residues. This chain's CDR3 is CASSEVGANYGYTF. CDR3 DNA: TGTGCCAGCAGTGAGGTAGGAGCTAACTATGGCTACACCTTC.

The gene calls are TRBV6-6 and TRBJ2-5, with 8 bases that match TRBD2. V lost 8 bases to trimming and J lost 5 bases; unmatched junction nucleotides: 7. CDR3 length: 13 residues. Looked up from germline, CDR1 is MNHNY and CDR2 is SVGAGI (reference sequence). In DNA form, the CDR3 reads TGTGCCAGCTCGGTAGTAGCGGGGGAGACCCAGTACTTC. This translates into CASSVVAGETQYF.

The CDR3 DNA sequence: TGCGCCAGCAGACTCCTTGCTAGCGGGACCTACGAGCAGTACTTC. Translating gives CASRLLASGTYEQYF. The rearrangement links TRBV5-1 to TRBJ2-7; 9 nucleotides line up with TRBD2. The CDR3 totals 15 residues. Germline CDR1 is SGHRS and CDR2 is YFSETQ. V lost 5 bases and J lost 2; bases outside the gene matches: 8.

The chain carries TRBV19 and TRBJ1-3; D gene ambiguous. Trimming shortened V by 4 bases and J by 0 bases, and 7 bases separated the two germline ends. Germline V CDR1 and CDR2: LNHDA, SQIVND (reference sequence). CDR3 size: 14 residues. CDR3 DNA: TGTGCCAGTAGTACGGGAAGCTCTGGAAACACCATATATTTT. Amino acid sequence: CASSTGSSGNTIYF.